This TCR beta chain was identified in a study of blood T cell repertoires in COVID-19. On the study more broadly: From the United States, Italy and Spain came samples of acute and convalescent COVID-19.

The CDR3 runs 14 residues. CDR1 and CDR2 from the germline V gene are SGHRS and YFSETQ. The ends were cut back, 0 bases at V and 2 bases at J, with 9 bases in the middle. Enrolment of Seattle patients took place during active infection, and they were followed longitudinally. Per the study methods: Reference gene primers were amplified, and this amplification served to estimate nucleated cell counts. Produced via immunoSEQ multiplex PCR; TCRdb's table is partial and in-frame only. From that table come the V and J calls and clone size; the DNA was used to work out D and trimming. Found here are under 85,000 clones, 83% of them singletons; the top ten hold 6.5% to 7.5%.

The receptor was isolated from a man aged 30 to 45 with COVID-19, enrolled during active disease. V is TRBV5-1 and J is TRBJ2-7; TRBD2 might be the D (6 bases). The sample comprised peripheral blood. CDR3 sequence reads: CASSLGGGTYEQYF. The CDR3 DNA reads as TGCGCCAGCAGCTTGGGTGGAGGGACCTACGAGCAGTACTTC.